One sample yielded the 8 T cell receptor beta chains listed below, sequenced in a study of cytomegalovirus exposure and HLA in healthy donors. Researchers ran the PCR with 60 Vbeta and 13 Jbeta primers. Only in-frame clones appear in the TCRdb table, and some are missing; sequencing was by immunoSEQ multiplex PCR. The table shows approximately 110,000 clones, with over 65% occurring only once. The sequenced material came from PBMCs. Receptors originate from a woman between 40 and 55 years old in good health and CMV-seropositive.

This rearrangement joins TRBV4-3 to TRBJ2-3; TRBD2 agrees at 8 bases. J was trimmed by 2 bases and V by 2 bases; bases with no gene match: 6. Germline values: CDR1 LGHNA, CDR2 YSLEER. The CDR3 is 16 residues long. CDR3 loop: CASSQYSGIPTDTQYF. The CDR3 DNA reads TGCGCCAGCAGCCAATATAGCGGGATCCCCACAGATACGCAGTATTTT.

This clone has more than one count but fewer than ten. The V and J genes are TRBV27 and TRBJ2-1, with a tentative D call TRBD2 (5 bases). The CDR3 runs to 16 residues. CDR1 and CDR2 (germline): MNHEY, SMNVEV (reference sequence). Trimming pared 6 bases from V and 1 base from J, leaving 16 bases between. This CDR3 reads CASSKAGLRSYNEQFF. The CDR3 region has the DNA TGTGCCAGCAGCAAAGCCGGACTCCGATCCTACAATGAGCAGTTCTTC.

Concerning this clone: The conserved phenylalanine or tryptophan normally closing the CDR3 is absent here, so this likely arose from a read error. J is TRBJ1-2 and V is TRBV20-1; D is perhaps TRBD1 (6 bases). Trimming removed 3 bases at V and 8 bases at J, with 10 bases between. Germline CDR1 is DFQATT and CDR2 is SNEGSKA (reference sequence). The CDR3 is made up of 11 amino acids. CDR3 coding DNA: TGCAGTGCTAGCACAGGGAGGGGCTACACCCTC. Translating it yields CSASTGRGYTL.

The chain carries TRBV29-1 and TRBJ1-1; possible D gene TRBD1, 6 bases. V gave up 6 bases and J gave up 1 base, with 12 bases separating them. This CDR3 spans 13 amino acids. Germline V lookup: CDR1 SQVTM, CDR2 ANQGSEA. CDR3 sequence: CSVSTQGNTEAFF. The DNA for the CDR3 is TGCAGCGTATCCACACAGGGGAACACTGAAGCTTTCTTT.

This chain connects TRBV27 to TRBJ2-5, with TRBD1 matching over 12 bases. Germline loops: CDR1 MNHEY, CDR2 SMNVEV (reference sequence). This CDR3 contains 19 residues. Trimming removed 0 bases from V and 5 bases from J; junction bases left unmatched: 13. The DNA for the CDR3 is TGTGCCAGCAGTTTATCATTCCTTGGGACAGGGGGCCTTTTTGAGACCCAGTACTTC. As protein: CASSLSFLGTGGLFETQYF.

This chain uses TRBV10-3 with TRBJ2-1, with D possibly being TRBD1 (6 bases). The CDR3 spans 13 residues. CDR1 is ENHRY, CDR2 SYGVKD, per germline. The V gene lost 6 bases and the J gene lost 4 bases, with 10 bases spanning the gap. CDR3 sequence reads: CAIRDGQYNEQFF. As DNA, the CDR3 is TGTGCCATCAGGGATGGACAGTACAATGAGCAGTTCTTC.

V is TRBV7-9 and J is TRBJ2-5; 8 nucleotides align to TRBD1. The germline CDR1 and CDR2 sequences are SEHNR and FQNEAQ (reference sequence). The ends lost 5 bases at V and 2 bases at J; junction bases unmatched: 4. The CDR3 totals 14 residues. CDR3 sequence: CASSIGTGQETQYF. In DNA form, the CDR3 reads TGTGCCAGCAGCATAGGGACAGGACAAGAGACCCAGTACTTC. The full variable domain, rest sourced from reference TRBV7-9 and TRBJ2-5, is DTGVSQNPRHKITKRGQNVTFRCDPISEHNRLYWYRQTLGQGPEFLTYFQNEAQLEKSRLLSDRFSAERPKGSFSTLEIQRTEQGDSAMYLCASSIGTGQETQYFGPGTRLLVL.

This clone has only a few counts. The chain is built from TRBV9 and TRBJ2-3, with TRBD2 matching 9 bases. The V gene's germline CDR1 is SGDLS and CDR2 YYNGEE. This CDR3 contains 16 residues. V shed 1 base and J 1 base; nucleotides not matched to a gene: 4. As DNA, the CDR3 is TGTGCCAGCAGCGTAAGACTAGCGGACGGCACAGATACGCAGTATTTT. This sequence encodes CASSVRLADGTDTQYF.